The present TCR beta chain was sequenced within a study of blood T cell repertoires in COVID-19. Produced via immunoSEQ multiplex PCR; TCRdb's table is partial and in-frame only. The table records roughly 130,000 clones, 84% of them present only once. Clinical history as reported by participants underpinned cohort assignment. CDR1 is SGDLS, CDR2 YYNGEE, per germline. The CDR3 spans 17 residues. The V gene end was trimmed by 4 bases and the J gene end by 0 bases; junction bases not matched to a gene: 10. Sequenced: PBMCs or T cells enriched from blood (not recorded which). This TCR was sampled from a woman aged 50 to 60 with acute COVID-19. This chain joins TRBV9 and TRBJ2-3, with 8 bases matching TRBD2. CDR3 nucleotides: TGTGCCAGCAGCCCACGGGGGGGGGACACTAGCACAGATACGCAGTATTTT. Translation: CASSPRGGDTSTDTQYF.